The next 26 T cell receptor beta chains were all read from a single sample in a study of T cells in Graves' hyperthyroidism and ophthalmopathy. RNA transcripts were the template for amplifying TCR beta CDR3 regions. A first-round RT-PCR of the TCR CDR3 used the HTBI primer set. TCRdb passed the multiplex PCR reads through MiXCR, listing each CDR3 protein once. The sample has about 560,000 distinct CDR3 sequences; 16% are singletons. The source material was blood. These receptors came from a woman aged 18-35 years with Graves' hyperthyroidism.

The V and J genes are TRBV20-1 and TRBJ2-2, with TRBD2 as a possible D gene (5 bases). Germline CDR1 reads DFQATT; CDR2 reads SNEGSKA (reference sequence). V lost 1 base, J lost 3 bases, and 12 bases lay in between. This CDR3 contains 15 residues. The CDR3 nucleotides read TGCAGTGCTAGAGCGTCGGCGGGTTACACCGGGGAGCTGTTTTTT. Translation: CSARASAGYTGELFF.

This clonotype was recorded a few times. The CDR3 reads CSALGGFTEAFF. CDR3 bases: TGCAGTGCCCTCGGAGGGTTTACTGAAGCTTTCTTT. The chain employs TRBV20-1 and TRBJ1-1; the D is unclear. This CDR3 spans 12 amino acids. V lost 6 bases and J 5 bases, leaving 13 bases between the germline ends. Germline lookup yields CDR1 DFQATT and CDR2 SNEGSKA (reference sequence).

As concerns this clonotype: A much larger clone is a single base away; this may be a read error. This sequence joins TRBV7-9 and TRBJ1-5; tentative D call: TRBD1 (6 bases). In germline, CDR1 is SEHNR, CDR2 FQNEAQ (reference sequence). This CDR3 is built from 17 residues. For the CDR3, the DNA is TGTGCCAGCGGCTTAGCGCATGAGACAGGTTACAATCAGCCCCAGCATTTT. Protein sequence: CASGLAHETGYNQPQHF.

This chain joins TRBV6-1 and TRBJ1-5; D gene uncertain. Trimming removed 3 bases from V and 7 bases from J, with 13 bases in between. CDR3 length: 14 amino acids. CDR1 is MNHNS, CDR2 SASEGT, per germline. CDR3 amino acids: CASSDWGLGQPQHF. The DNA of the CDR3 is TGTGCCAGCAGTGATTGGGGTCTAGGGCAGCCCCAGCATTTT.

The chain is built from TRBV20-1 and TRBJ2-1; D may be TRBD2 (7 bases). V lost 5 bases, J lost 6 bases, and 17 bases lay in between. CDR1 and CDR2 (germline): DFQATT, SNEGSKA (reference sequence). The CDR3 is 14 residues long. DNA of the CDR3: TGCAGTGCTCCCCCGGGGGGCAATGGCAATGAGCAGTTCTTC. Its translation is CSAPPGGNGNEQFF.

This clonotype has just a few counts. The V and J genes are TRBV7-2 and TRBJ2-7; TRBD1 aligns across 7 bases. The CDR3 length is 16 residues. CDR1 and CDR2 from the germline V gene are SGHTA and FQGNSA. V lost 0 bases to trimming and J lost 2 bases; unmatched junction nucleotides: 7. CDR3 sequence (DNA): TGTGCCAGCAGCTTAGCGACAGGGTTAAACCCCTACGAGCAGTACTTC. It is translated as CASSLATGLNPYEQYF.

In its sample, this clonotype was seen a few times. In DNA form, the CDR3 reads TGTGCCAGCAGCCGCTCCGACAGGATCCTAATTCCCTACGAGCAGTACTTC. This gives the protein CASSRSDRILIPYEQYF. The chain recombines TRBV7-8 with TRBJ2-7, with D possibly TRBD1 on 6 matching bases. Trimming removed 5 bases from V and 2 bases from J, with 22 bases in between. The CDR3 consists of 17 residues. From germline, CDR1 is SGHVS and CDR2 FQNEAQ.

As regards this clonotype: A read error is possible here, since a much larger clone lies one base away. The chain employs TRBV2 and TRBJ2-1; 12 positions match TRBD2. This CDR3 is built from 22 residues. Germline CDR1 and CDR2: SNHLY and FYNNEI. The chain's CDR3 is CASRGGWMTSGSAPSSYNEQLF. DNA of the CDR3: TGTGCCAGCAGGGGGGGGTGGATGACTAGCGGGAGTGCCCCTAGCTCCTACAATGAGCAGCTCTTC.

There are a few counts of this clonotype. This chain connects TRBV9 to TRBJ2-1, with TRBD2 matching 7 bases. The V segment lost 2 bases and the J segment 3 bases; nucleotides outside the gene matches: 17. The CDR3 consists of 19 residues. The germline V gene encodes CDR1 SGDLS and CDR2 YYNGEE. This chain's CDR3 is CASSVGRGREHLLYNEQFF. The CDR3 DNA sequence: TGTGCCAGCAGCGTGGGCCGAGGGAGGGAACATTTACTCTACAATGAGCAGTTCTTC.

The V call is TRBV30, the J call TRBJ1-3; possible D gene TRBD1, 5 bases. The germline V gene encodes CDR1 GTSNPN and CDR2 SVGIG (reference sequence). V lost 4 bases and J 4 bases, leaving 8 bases between the germline ends. There are 12 residues in the CDR3. The CDR3 DNA sequence: TGTGCCTGGAAGCAGGGAGGAAACACCATATATTTT. Amino acid sequence: CAWKQGGNTIYF.

This chain links TRBV9 with TRBJ2-2; possibly TRBD1 or TRBD2 for D (7 bases each). V was trimmed by 1 base and J by 6 bases, leaving 16 bases between them. The CDR3 covers 16 residues. The germline V gene encodes CDR1 SGDLS and CDR2 YYNGEE. In nucleotides, the CDR3 is TGTGCCAGCAGCGTAATATCCAGGGGGGGCCCCGGGGAGCTGTTTTTT. Protein product: CASSVISRGGPGELFF. Combining the CDR3 with reference TRBV9 and TRBJ2-2 gives the whole variable domain DSGVTQTPKHLITATGQRVTLRCSPRSGDLSVYWYQQSLDQGLQFLIQYYNGEERAKGNILERFSAQQFPDLHSELNLSSLELGDSALYFCASSVISRGGPGELFFGEGSRLTVL.

This clonotype was seen only a few times. CDR3 coding DNA: TGTGCCAGCAGAGAAATAGCCAAAAACATTCAGTACTTC. Its translation is CASREIAKNIQYF. The chain combines TRBV6-2 or TRBV6-3 with TRBJ2-4; D unclear. Germline V gene data show CDR1 as MNHEY and CDR2 as SVGEGT. V was cut by 6 bases and J by 0 bases, with 6 bases left in between. CDR3 length: 13 amino acids.

In this sample, this clonotype turned up many times. The chain recombines TRBV20-1 with TRBJ2-7; 8 bases align to TRBD1. CDR3 length: 13 amino acids. The germline V gene encodes CDR1 DFQATT and CDR2 SNEGSKA (reference sequence). Unmatched junction bases numbered 4, after V lost 6 bases and J lost 0 bases. The CDR3 loop reads CSAPDRGSYEQYF. The CDR3, as DNA: TGCAGTGCACCCGACAGGGGCTCCTACGAGCAGTACTTC.

In this sample, this clonotype turned up many times. The chain joins TRBV6-2 or TRBV6-3 to TRBJ2-7; weak D call: TRBD2 (5 bases). CDR3 length: 13 residues. Deletions cut 1 base from V and 7 bases from J, with 11 bases between. From germline, CDR1 is MNHEY and CDR2 SVGEGT. The CDR3 protein is CASSYFQGREQYF. CDR3 coding DNA: TGTGCCAGCAGTTACTTCCAAGGGAGAGAGCAGTACTTC.

This clonotype was recorded many times. The rearrangement uses TRBV30 and TRBJ1-1, with D perhaps matching TRBD1 (6 bases). With 8 bases removed from V and 0 bases from J, the gap between germline ends came to 22 bases. Per the germline V gene, CDR1 is GTSNPN and CDR2 is SVGIG (reference sequence). CDR3 size: 16 residues. The CDR3 sequence is CATDSREDLLNTEAFF. In DNA, the CDR3 is TGTGCCACGGACAGCCGGGAGGACCTCCTGAACACTGAAGCTTTCTTT.

This clonotype was seen many times. The chain uses TRBV30 and TRBJ1-1; D uncertain. Germline CDR1 reads GTSNPN; CDR2 reads SVGIG (reference sequence). This CDR3 has 11 amino acids. V was clipped by 0 bases and J by 12 bases, with 11 bases between them. The CDR3 region has the DNA TGTGCCTGGAGTGTATCTGGCTTTCCTTTCTTT. This gives the protein CAWSVSGFPFF.

This clonotype was recorded at least ten times. J is TRBJ2-1 and V is TRBV2, with a possible D match to TRBD2 (5 bases). V was trimmed by 5 bases and J by 8 bases, leaving 7 bases between them. This CDR3 is 11 amino acids long. CDR1 is SNHLY and CDR2 is FYNNEI in the germline V gene. CDR3 sequence reads: CASSLAYEQFF. Written as DNA, the CDR3 is TGTGCCAGCAGTCTAGCCTATGAGCAGTTCTTC.

The chain has TRBV2 and TRBJ1-2, with D uncertain. CDR3 size: 12 residues. V shed 11 bases and J shed 6 bases, with 16 bases lying between them. CDR1 is SNHLY, CDR2 FYNNEI, per germline. The chain's CDR3 is CAGTSDGNGYTF. Here the CDR3 DNA reads TGTGCCGGCACATCGGACGGGAATGGCTACACCTTC.

This clonotype has a count of ten or more. The rearrangement links TRBV20-1 to TRBJ2-7; D is undetermined. Trimming cost V 0 bases and J 0 bases, with 9 bases left between them. Germline V gene lookup returns CDR1 DFQATT and CDR2 SNEGSKA (reference sequence). CDR3 length equals 14 residues. CDR3 loop: CSARDRSVSYEQYF. CDR3 DNA sequence: TGCAGTGCTAGAGATCGGTCAGTCTCCTACGAGCAGTACTTC.

This clonotype has ten or more counts. This CDR3 is CASSRGPGNEQFF. The CDR3 region has the DNA TGTGCCAGCAGCCGCGGACCGGGCAATGAGCAGTTCTTC. The rearrangement uses TRBV3-1 and TRBJ2-1, with D unresolved. With 4 bases removed from V and 6 bases from J, the gap between germline ends came to 10 bases. There are 13 residues in the CDR3. Germline V gene lookup returns CDR1 LGHDT and CDR2 YNNKEL (reference sequence).

This clonotype occurred many times. The DNA of the CDR3 is TGTGCCAGCAGTCGGGGGGGCATCGGGACAGGGGGCTTGATCTATGGCTACACCTTC. Its protein is CASSRGGIGTGGLIYGYTF. This sequence joins TRBV12-3 or TRBV12-4 and TRBJ1-2, with 12 bases that match TRBD1. J was trimmed by 4 bases and V by 5 bases; bases with no gene match: 17. The CDR3 is made up of 19 amino acids.

Ten or more counts support this clonotype. The J gene is TRBJ1-5, the V gene TRBV2; D gene unclear. V lost 7 bases and J lost 6, with 10 bases in between. Per germline, CDR1 SNHLY and CDR2 FYNNEI. CDR3 size: 12 residues. The CDR3: CASKAERQPQHF. Here the CDR3 DNA reads TGTGCCAGCAAAGCAGAGCGTCAGCCCCAGCATTTT.

This clonotype was observed at least ten times. V and J are TRBV7-2 and TRBJ2-5, with D hard to call. Between the trimmed V and J ends, which lost 0 bases and 2 bases, there was a span of 7 bases. The CDR3 totals 14 residues. CDR1 and CDR2 from the germline V gene are SGHTA and FQGNSA. CDR3 coding DNA: TGTGCCAGCAGCTTAGCAGGGTTACAAGAGACCCAGTACTTC. Translation gives CASSLAGLQETQYF.

The chain is built from TRBV20-1 and TRBJ1-2; possibly TRBD1 for D (5 bases). The CDR3 sequence is 18 residues long. Trimming took off 0 bases at V and 6 bases at J, with 26 bases between the two ends. Germline V gene data show CDR1 as DFQATT and CDR2 as SNEGSKA (reference sequence). DNA of the CDR3: TGCAGTGCTAGAGATGCCAGGGCAGGATCAGTTCAGCAGGATGGCTACACCTTC. This encodes CSARDARAGSVQQDGYTF.

The chain links TRBV28 to TRBJ1-6, with D tentatively TRBD1 (5 bases). This CDR3 has 12 residues. Trimming took 6 bases from V and 10 from J, leaving 10 bases between them. Looked up from germline, CDR1 is MDHEN and CDR2 is SYDVKM. In DNA, the CDR3 is TGTGCCAGCAGAACTCAGGGATCACCCCTCCACTTT. Amino acids: CASRTQGSPLHF.

This clonotype was recorded at least ten times. The gene calls are TRBV2 and TRBJ2-5; 10 bases are shared with TRBD2. Per germline, CDR1 SNHLY and CDR2 FYNNEI. This CDR3 is 15 amino acids long. V shed 4 bases and J 2 bases; nucleotides not matched to a gene: 4. CDR3 bases: TGTGCCAGCAGTGCTAGCGGGAGACATCAAGAGACCCAGTACTTC. It is translated as CASSASGRHQETQYF. Combining the CDR3 with reference TRBV2 and TRBJ2-5 gives the whole variable domain EPEVTQTPSHQVTQMGQEVILRCVPISNHLYFYWYRQILGQKVEFLVSFYNNEISEKSEIFDDQFSVERPDGSNFTLKIRSTKLEDSAMYFCASSASGRHQETQYFGPGTRLLVL.